This TCR beta chain was obtained from a study of blood T cell repertoires in COVID-19. Study as a whole: Samples representing acute and convalescent COVID-19 were sourced from the United States, Italy and Spain.

CDR3 length: 14 amino acids. The junction had 4 bases not matched to a gene; V was cut back by 5 bases and J by 2 bases. Looked up from germline, CDR1 is SQVTM and CDR2 is ANQGSEA. In the original analysis: The assay estimated nucleated cells by amplifying reference gene primers. Libraries were prepared by immunoSEQ multiplex PCR; TCRdb keeps only in-frame clonotypes and omits some of them. V, J and clone size reflect that table, while D and trimming were determined from the DNA. The sample has some 200,000 clones; 80% to 90% are singletons. The TCR sequence derives from an older woman with acute or convalescent COVID-19. Sequences were obtained from peripheral blood. The genes are TRBV29-1 and TRBJ2-2, with 8 nucleotides matching TRBD2. This CDR3 is CSVSGGGNTGELFF. The CDR3 region has the DNA TGCAGCGTTTCCGGGGGGGGTAACACCGGGGAGCTGTTTTTT.